These 16 T cell receptor beta chains originate from one sample sequenced in a study of STAT5B mutations in CD4+ large granular lymphocyte leukemia. The table came from immunoSEQ multiplex PCR; TCRdb's copy has only in-frame clones and leaves some out. This table holds 30,000 to 35,000 clones, around four fifths found once. Sequenced: CD4+ T cells from blood buffy coats. The receptors originated from a human donor in good health.

The genes are TRBV6-1 and TRBJ1-2; 10 nucleotides align to TRBD1. This CDR3 is 13 amino acids long. Per the germline V gene, CDR1 is MNHNS and CDR2 is SASEGT. V lost 4 bases, J lost 8 bases, and 4 bases stayed unmatched. The CDR3 reads CASSADRGIGYTF. As DNA, the CDR3 is TGTGCCAGCAGTGCGGACAGGGGGATAGGCTACACCTTC.

This clone was observed once. This chain connects TRBV19 to TRBJ1-2; D is perhaps TRBD1 (5 bases). Germline CDR1 is LNHDA and CDR2 is SQIVND (reference sequence). Trimming pared 10 bases from V and 2 bases from J, leaving 17 bases between. The CDR3 runs 14 residues. CDR3 loop: CAISPRGENYGYTF. The CDR3, as DNA: TGTGCCATCTCACCAAGGGGCGAAAACTATGGCTACACCTTC.

V usage is TRBV5-1 and J usage is TRBJ1-1; D is unclear. The CDR3 spans 14 residues. V lost 4 bases and J 2 bases, leaving 12 bases between the germline ends. Per the germline V gene, CDR1 is SGHRS and CDR2 is YFSETQ. Here the CDR3 reads CASSLGSSNTEAFF. CDR3 sequence (DNA): TGCGCCAGCAGCCTTGGGAGCTCCAACACTGAAGCTTTCTTT.

The rearrangement joins TRBV14 to TRBJ2-3, with 9 bases fitting TRBD2. Per the germline V gene, CDR1 is SGHDN and CDR2 is FVKESK. CDR3 length: 15 residues. V was pared by 4 bases and J by 3 bases, with 5 bases of the junction left unmatched. The chain's CDR3 is CASSRWTSETDTQYF. The CDR3 DNA reads as TGTGCCAGCAGCCGATGGACTAGCGAAACAGATACGCAGTATTTT.

This chain's CDR3 is CACTQGRILFF. CDR3 coding DNA: TGTGCCTGTACCCAAGGTCGAATACTGTTTTTT. V gene TRBV30 combines with J gene TRBJ1-4; D ambiguous. CDR1 is GTSNPN, CDR2 SVGIG, per germline (reference sequence). This CDR3 spans 11 amino acids. Trimming pared 6 bases from V and 13 bases from J, leaving 15 bases between. The full variable domain, its missing parts supplied by reference TRBV30 and TRBJ1-4, is SQTIHQWPATLVQPVGSPLSLECTVEGTSNPNLYWYRQAAGRGLQLLFYSVGIGQISSEVPQNLSASRPQDRQFILSSKKLLLSDSGFYLCACTQGRILFFGSGTQLSVL.

CDR3 protein: CASSPDYYEQYF. CDR3 sequence (DNA): TGTGCCAGCAGCCCCGACTACTACGAGCAGTACTTC. The chain has TRBV6-6 and TRBJ2-7; D may be TRBD2 (5 bases). Trimming pared 6 bases from V and 3 bases from J, leaving 9 bases between. Per germline, CDR1 MNHNY and CDR2 SVGAGI (reference sequence). The CDR3 extends over 12 amino acids.

The J gene is TRBJ1-2, the V gene TRBV28; no firm D call. Germline assignment: CDR1 MDHEN and CDR2 SYDVKM. CDR3 size: 13 residues. Between the trimmed V and J ends, which lost 3 bases and 8 bases, there was a span of 13 bases. CDR3 residues: CASSFGSYRGYTF. As DNA, the CDR3 is TGTGCCAGCAGTTTCGGCTCGTATAGAGGCTACACCTTC.

The chain is built from TRBV28 and TRBJ1-5; unclear D gene. V was shortened by 1 base and J by 0 bases, with 10 bases between the two germline ends. Germline loops: CDR1 MDHEN, CDR2 SYDVKM. The CDR3 is 16 amino acids. This CDR3 reads CASSLLSRISNQPQHF. The CDR3 DNA reads as TGTGCCAGCAGTTTATTATCCCGAATTAGCAATCAGCCCCAGCATTTT.

The chain is built from TRBV4-2 and TRBJ2-1; unclear D gene. Germline CDR1 reads LGHNA; CDR2 reads YNFKEQ. The CDR3 covers 15 residues. Trimming stripped 0 bases from V and 3 bases from J, with 9 bases between. The CDR3 region is CASSQDAPSYNEQFF. In DNA, the CDR3 is TGTGCCAGCAGCCAAGATGCCCCCAGCTACAATGAGCAGTTCTTC.

The chain links TRBV28 to TRBJ2-5, with D unresolved. Germline V lookup: CDR1 MDHEN, CDR2 SYDVKM. The V and J ends lost 7 bases and 6 bases respectively, with 15 bases between them. The CDR3 spans 13 residues. The DNA of the CDR3 is TGTGCCAGCAAAACCCGGGTTCCTCAGACCCAGTACTTC. Protein: CASKTRVPQTQYF.

This clone was counted between two and nine times. The chain employs TRBV18 and TRBJ2-1; 7 bases map to TRBD2. V lost 2 bases and J lost 8; bases outside the gene matches: 6. The CDR3 totals 14 residues. Per the germline V gene, CDR1 is KGHSH and CDR2 is LQKENI. The CDR3 bases are TGTGCCAGCTCACCATATCCGCGGGAGTATGAGCAGTTCTTC. It yields the protein CASSPYPREYEQFF.

The chain has TRBV4-2 and TRBJ2-1, with 9 bases that match TRBD2. The junction had 6 bases not matched to a gene; V was cut back by 1 base and J by 8 bases. The germline V gene has CDR1 LGHNA and CDR2 YNFKEQ. The CDR3 runs 15 residues. The CDR3 sequence: CASSQAGTSFDEQFF. The CDR3 DNA reads TGTGCCAGCAGCCAAGCCGGGACTAGCTTCGATGAGCAGTTCTTC.

This clone was observed once. The chain is built from TRBV7-2 and TRBJ2-3; D is ambiguous. Trimming removed 4 bases at V and 3 bases at J, with 8 bases between. Germline V lookup: CDR1 SGHTA, CDR2 FQGNSA. This CDR3 is built from 13 residues. CDR3 protein: CASSSRATDTQYF. The CDR3 DNA follows: TGTGCCAGCAGCTCCCGAGCTACAGATACGCAGTATTTT.

The chain joins TRBV29-1 to TRBJ2-7; perhaps D is TRBD1 or TRBD2 (5 bases each). Germline V lookup: CDR1 SQVTM, CDR2 ANQGSEA. The CDR3 runs to 12 residues. V lost 4 bases, J lost 0 bases, and 7 bases lay in between. CDR3 sequence: CSVGGSSYEQYF. The CDR3 nucleotides read TGCAGCGTTGGGGGGAGCTCCTACGAGCAGTACTTC.

The chain employs TRBV19 and TRBJ1-4; perhaps TRBD1 as D (6 bases). The CDR3 runs 13 residues. Trimming took off 7 bases at V and 8 bases at J, with 14 bases between the two ends. CDR1 LNHDA and CDR2 SQIVND come from the germline V gene (reference sequence). CDR3 residues: CASNMGHREKLFF. For the CDR3, the DNA is TGTGCCAGTAACATGGGACACCGCGAAAAACTGTTTTTT.

The chain uses TRBV29-1 and TRBJ2-3; possibly TRBD2 for D (7 bases). CDR1 and CDR2 from the germline V gene are SQVTM and ANQGSEA. CDR3 length: 13 residues. Trimming took off 7 bases at V and 4 bases at J, with 15 bases between the two ends. CDR3: CSGLGGLADTQYF. In DNA form, the CDR3 reads TGCAGCGGTCTGGGGGGGCTTGCAGATACGCAGTATTTT.